This entry lists 27 T cell receptor beta chains sequenced from one sample in a study of response to subunit inactivated influenza vaccine. Using its own MiXCR run on the RT-PCR reads, TCRdb lists one record per CDR3 protein. The table lists 530,000 or so distinct CDR3 sequences, about 14% of them singletons, with over 8.5% in the top ten. Sequencing was performed on PBMCs from blood, taken 12 days after vaccination. These receptors were collected from a man aged 45-65 years who received an inactivated influenza vaccine.

This clonotype was detected a few times. The chain joins TRBV7-6 to TRBJ2-5, with D perhaps matching TRBD2 (6 bases). CDR3 length: 14 amino acids. V lost 5 bases to trimming and J lost 2 bases, with 12 bases between them. CDR1 and CDR2 (germline): SGHVS, FNYEAQ. CDR3 in amino acids: CASSPRLVQETQYF. The CDR3 DNA reads as TGTGCCAGCAGCCCTAGACTAGTACAAGAGACCCAGTACTTC.

This clonotype has a handful of counts. This sequence joins TRBV6-5 and TRBJ2-7, with 11 bases that match TRBD1. Unmatched junction bases numbered 2, after V lost 2 bases and J lost 2 bases. The germline CDR1 and CDR2 sequences are MNHEY and SVGAGI. The CDR3 is 15 amino acids. The CDR3 spells CASSYRDRGTYEQYF. The CDR3 DNA reads as TGTGCCAGCAGTTACCGGGACAGGGGGACCTACGAGCAGTACTTC.

This chain uses TRBV20-1 with TRBJ2-3; no clear D. Per germline, CDR1 DFQATT and CDR2 SNEGSKA (reference sequence). The CDR3 runs 15 residues. V lost 3 bases, J lost 3 bases, and 16 bases lay in between. CDR3 residues: CSASSIPGRTDTQYF. In DNA, the CDR3 is TGCAGTGCTAGTTCTATACCCGGTCGGACAGATACGCAGTATTTT.

This clonotype has just a few counts. The chain couples TRBV12-3 or TRBV12-4 to TRBJ2-7; D gene unclear. This CDR3 has 11 amino acids. Trimming cost V 3 bases and J 8 bases, with 8 bases left between them. CDR3 amino acids: CASSLRQQQYF. CDR3 DNA: TGTGCCAGCAGTTTGAGGCAGCAGCAGTACTTC.

This clonotype turned up a few times. The chain joins TRBV7-8 to TRBJ2-1; D call uncertain. Trimming pared 5 bases from V and 10 bases from J, leaving 15 bases between. The CDR3 totals 13 residues. The germline CDR1 and CDR2 sequences are SGHVS and FQNEAQ. CDR3 region: CASSPSQLNEQFF. CDR3 sequence (DNA): TGTGCCAGCAGCCCATCTCAGCTAAACGAGCAGTTCTTC.

A note on this clonotype: Since a much larger clone is just one base distant, this may be a read error. The chain couples TRBV7-2 to TRBJ2-5, with a possible D match to TRBD1 (6 bases). This CDR3 region has 13 residues. Germline V gives CDR1 SGHTA, CDR2 FQGNSA. The CDR3 spells CASSFGQQEIQYF. CDR3 DNA: TGTGCCAGCAGCTTTGGACAGCAAGAGATCCAGTACTTC. The whole variable domain, remainder taken from reference TRBV7-2 and TRBJ2-5, is GAGVSQSPSNKVTEKGKDVELRCDPISGHTALYWYRQSLGQGLEFLIYFQGNSAPDKSGLPSDRFSAERTGGSVSTLTIQRTQQEDSAVYLCASSFGQQEIQYFGPGTRLLVL.

Concerning this clonotype: One base away lies a much larger clone, so this may be a sequencing read error. The chain carries TRBV29-1 and TRBJ2-1, with D hard to call. Trimming removed 0 bases at V and 5 bases at J, with 14 bases between. Looked up from germline, CDR1 is SQVTM and CDR2 is ANQGSEA. The CDR3 runs 15 residues. The DNA of the CDR3 is TGCAGCGTTGAAGATCGGTTGGCGGCAGACAATGAGCAGTTCTTC. Translated, it gives CSVEDRLAADNEQFF.

V gene TRBV6-2 or TRBV6-3 combines with J gene TRBJ2-1; D is unresolved. In germline, CDR1 is MNHEY, CDR2 SVGEGT. CDR3 length: 14 residues. Between the trimmed V and J ends, which lost 6 bases and 2 bases, there was a span of 11 bases. The CDR3 nucleotides are TGTGCCAGCAGCCCGGAGCTTACCTACAATGAGCAGTTCTTC. This codes for CASSPELTYNEQFF.

In its sample, this clonotype was seen a few times. The J gene is TRBJ2-4, the V gene TRBV5-8, with 11 bases that match TRBD1. In germline, CDR1 is SGHTS, CDR2 YDEGEE. Unmatched junction bases numbered 6, after V lost 4 bases and J lost 3 bases. The CDR3 has 16 amino acids. The DNA for the CDR3 is TGTGCCAGCAGCCCAGGGACAGGGGGTTTCAAAAACATTCAGTACTTC. Translation: CASSPGTGGFKNIQYF.

This clonotype was seen at least ten times. The rearrangement links TRBV2 to TRBJ1-2; 8 positions match TRBD1. The V gene's germline CDR1 is SNHLY and CDR2 FYNNEI. This CDR3 is built from 15 residues. J was trimmed by 6 bases and V by 4 bases; bases with no gene match: 10. In DNA, the CDR3 is TGTGCCAGCAGTGTATGGACAGGGAGTAAAGATGGCTACACCTTC. It encodes CASSVWTGSKDGYTF. Supplemented by reference TRBV2 and TRBJ1-2, the full variable domain reads EPEVTQTPSHQVTQMGQEVILRCVPISNHLYFYWYRQILGQKVEFLVSFYNNEISEKSEIFDDQFSVERPDGSNFTLKIRSTKLEDSAMYFCASSVWTGSKDGYTFGSGTRLTVV.

This chain joins TRBV19 and TRBJ2-1, with no clear D. The CDR3 is made up of 11 amino acids. Germline V gene sequence: CDR1 LNHDA, CDR2 SQIVND (reference sequence). The V gene lost 1 base and the J gene lost 6 bases, with 1 base spanning the gap. The CDR3: CASSIVNEQFF. In DNA form, the CDR3 reads TGTGCCAGTAGTATAGTCAATGAGCAGTTCTTC.

The rearrangement links TRBV12-3 or TRBV12-4 to TRBJ2-1, with D hard to call. The V and J ends lost 5 bases and 10 bases respectively, with 12 bases between them. The CDR3 is 12 residues long. Written as DNA, the CDR3 is TGTGCCAGCAGTATCGTGGAAGGGGAGCAGTTCTTC. The encoded protein is CASSIVEGEQFF.

This clonotype has a handful of counts. This rearrangement joins TRBV9 to TRBJ2-1; 10 bases match TRBD2. The CDR3 contains 16 residues. J lost 6 bases, V lost 3 bases, and 9 bases had no gene match. Germline V gene data show CDR1 as SGDLS and CDR2 as YYNGEE. CDR3 bases: TGTGCCAGCAGCGCCAATCGTCTAGCGGGAGTCAATGAGCAGTTCTTC. Translation gives CASSANRLAGVNEQFF.

The V call is TRBV5-6, the J call TRBJ2-3; D is ambiguous. The CDR3 length is 12 residues. V was cut by 3 bases and J by 8 bases, with 10 bases left in between. CDR1 is SGHDT and CDR2 is YYEEEE in the germline V gene. CDR3 coding DNA: TGTGCCAGCAGCTATAGGGATTTTACGCAGTATTTT. This encodes CASSYRDFTQYF.

This clonotype was found a few times. This rearrangement joins TRBV11-2 to TRBJ1-5, with D possibly TRBD1 on 6 matching bases. V lost 5 bases to trimming and J lost 4 bases, with 15 bases between them. Germline lookup yields CDR1 SGHAT and CDR2 FQNNGV. CDR3 length: 15 residues. The CDR3 protein is CASSPFGGLNQPQHF. CDR3 sequence (DNA): TGTGCCAGCAGCCCCTTCGGGGGCCTAAATCAGCCCCAGCATTTT. Full variable domain (missing parts from reference TRBV11-2 and TRBJ1-5): EAGVAQSPRYKIIEKRQSVAFWCNPISGHATLYWYQQILGQGPKLLIQFQNNGVVDDSQLPKDRFSAERLKGVDSTLKIQPAKLEDSAVYLCASSPFGGLNQPQHFGDGTRLSIL.

This clonotype was observed at least ten times. The chain has TRBV29-1 and TRBJ2-1; D ambiguous. The CDR3 runs 13 residues. Between the trimmed V and J ends, which lost 0 bases and 9 bases, there was a span of 12 bases. Germline CDR1 is SQVTM and CDR2 is ANQGSEA. CDR3 sequence: CSVEDEYSGEQFF. CDR3 nucleotides: TGCAGCGTTGAAGATGAATATAGTGGTGAGCAGTTCTTC.

The chain recombines TRBV12-3 or TRBV12-4 with TRBJ1-1; 7 positions match TRBD1. The CDR3 has 12 residues. V gave up 3 bases and J gave up 6 bases; unmatched junction bases: 1. The CDR3 DNA reads TGTGCCAGCAGTTTTGGGACAGCTGAAGCTTTCTTT. Its translation: CASSFGTAEAFF.

This clonotype showed up just once. The chain couples TRBV15 to TRBJ2-1, with 8 bases identical to TRBD2. CDR1 is LNHNV, CDR2 YYDKDF, per germline (reference sequence). The CDR3 extends over 17 amino acids. Trimming cost V 1 base and J 3 bases; bases outside gene matches: 8. CDR3 nucleotides: TGTGCCACCAGCAGAGCCCGCGCGCGGGAGGTCTACAATGAGCAGTTCTTC. Encoded protein: CATSRARAREVYNEQFF.

This clonotype was observed a handful of times. The rearrangement joins TRBV7-2 to TRBJ1-5; the D gene is possibly TRBD1 (5 bases). Trimming removed 7 bases from V and 3 bases from J, with 13 bases in between. Germline CDR1 and CDR2: SGHTA and FQGNSA. The CDR3 runs to 14 residues. The CDR3 is CASNNAGYNQPQHF. CDR3 coding DNA: TGTGCCAGCAACAACGCAGGGTACAATCAGCCCCAGCATTTT.

This chain connects TRBV11-2 to TRBJ2-3; TRBD2 agrees at 8 bases. The CDR3 loop spans 17 amino acids. J lost 4 bases, V lost 5 bases, and 14 bases had no gene match. Per the germline V gene, CDR1 is SGHAT and CDR2 is FQNNGV. CDR3 in amino acids: CASSPLSGSSPPDTQYF. The CDR3 bases are TGTGCCAGCAGCCCCTTAAGCGGGAGTTCACCCCCAGATACGCAGTATTTT.

The rearrangement uses TRBV20-1 and TRBJ2-7; D unresolved. CDR3 length equals 17 residues. Germline CDR1 is DFQATT and CDR2 is SNEGSKA (reference sequence). Trimming left V 0 bases short and J 9 bases short, with 27 bases between. The CDR3 is CSARDWVRRPTGSGQYF. CDR3 bases: TGCAGTGCTAGAGATTGGGTGCGGCGGCCTACCGGATCGGGGCAGTACTTC.

This clonotype was recorded a few times. V and J are TRBV20-1 and TRBJ2-3; 8 bases agree with TRBD1. In germline, CDR1 is DFQATT, CDR2 SNEGSKA (reference sequence). Unmatched junction bases numbered 7, after V lost 2 bases and J lost 0 bases. The CDR3 runs 16 residues. This chain's CDR3 is CSARTGTGFSTDTQYF. CDR3 nucleotides: TGCAGTGCTAGAACCGGGACAGGCTTTAGCACAGATACGCAGTATTTT.

This clonotype showed up just a few times. V usage is TRBV11-2 and J usage is TRBJ1-5; D gene ambiguous. CDR1 is SGHAT and CDR2 is FQNNGV in the germline V gene. With 5 bases removed from V and 4 bases from J, the gap between germline ends came to 6 bases. The CDR3 extends over 12 amino acids. CDR3 in amino acids: CASSDQNQPQHF. DNA for the CDR3: TGTGCCAGCAGCGATCAAAATCAGCCCCAGCATTTT.

The V and J genes are TRBV28 and TRBJ2-3, with D maybe TRBD2 (7 bases). The CDR3 has 13 amino acids. Germline V gives CDR1 MDHEN, CDR2 SYDVKM. V shed 8 bases and J shed 4 bases, with 13 bases lying between them. Written as DNA, the CDR3 is TGTGCCAGCGTTAGGGGGGGTGCAGATACGCAGTATTTT. As protein: CASVRGGADTQYF. The whole variable domain, remainder taken from reference TRBV28 and TRBJ2-3, is DVKVTQSSRYLVKRTGEKVFLECVQDMDHENMFWYRQDPGLGLRLIYFSYDVKMKEKGDIPEGYSVSREKKERFSLILESASTNQTSMYLCASVRGGADTQYFGPGTRLTVL.

This rearrangement joins TRBV14 to TRBJ2-1, with D uncertain. CDR3 length: 12 amino acids. Germline lookup yields CDR1 SGHDN and CDR2 FVKESK. The V end lost 1 base, the J end lost 9 bases, and 7 bases lay between the germline ends. The CDR3, as DNA: TGTGCCAGCAGCCAAGTGAGACTTGAGCAGTTCTTC. Encoded protein: CASSQVRLEQFF.

The chain recombines TRBV20-1 with TRBJ2-7, with 14 bases that match TRBD2. This CDR3 has 11 amino acids. Germline V gene data show CDR1 as DFQATT and CDR2 as SNEGSKA (reference sequence). The CDR3 bases are TGCGGGACTAGCGGGAGTTACGAGCAGTACTTC. This gives the protein CGTSGSYEQYF.

At least ten counts were recorded for this clonotype. V is TRBV29-1 and J is TRBJ2-3; 7 positions match TRBD2. The trim removed 7 bases at V and 2 bases at J, leaving 12 bases unmatched. The CDR3 is 15 amino acids. Germline V gives CDR1 SQVTM, CDR2 ANQGSEA. The CDR3 DNA sequence: TGCAGCGCGCCTGGGGCTAGCGGAAACACAGATACGCAGTATTTT. It translates to CSAPGASGNTDTQYF.